This passage covers 13 T cell receptor beta chains from one sample sequenced in a study of cytotoxic CD8 clonotypes in ibrutinib-treated CLL. The protocol was immunoSEQ multiplex PCR, while the TCRdb copy is restricted to in-frame clones and leaves out a portion. The repertoire holds around 97,000 clones, with 78% as singletons. Specimen: PBMCs, collected after 12 months of ibrutinib treatment. Receptors originate from a human donor with chronic lymphocytic leukemia.

The V and J genes are TRBV4-1 and TRBJ2-7; D gene ambiguous. V was cut by 6 bases and J by 0 bases, with 9 bases left in between. CDR1 MGHRA and CDR2 YSYEKL come from the germline V gene. The CDR3 is 13 amino acids. CDR3 region: CASRRSSSYEQYF. CDR3 in DNA: TGCGCCAGCAGACGGTCTAGCTCCTACGAGCAGTACTTC.

J is TRBJ2-5 and V is TRBV27; the D gene is possibly TRBD2 (6 bases). Between the trimmed V and J ends, which lost 4 bases and 5 bases, there was a span of 14 bases. Per the germline V gene, CDR1 is MNHEY and CDR2 is SMNVEV (reference sequence). The CDR3 has 14 amino acids. The CDR3 reads CASSSNPGGETQYF. The CDR3 DNA is TGTGCCAGCAGTTCAAATCCTGGAGGGGAGACCCAGTACTTC.

The CDR3 reads CASSLVEATKTQYF. DNA for the CDR3: TGTGCCAGCAGCTTGGTGGAGGCCACGAAGACCCAGTACTTC. The chain carries TRBV5-5 and TRBJ2-5, with D maybe TRBD2 (5 bases). Between the trimmed V and J ends, which lost 0 bases and 6 bases, there was a span of 12 bases. CDR1 is SGHKS and CDR2 is YYEKEE in the germline V gene (reference sequence). CDR3 length: 14 amino acids.

V gene TRBV6-4 combines with J gene TRBJ1-2; 7 positions agree with TRBD1. CDR1 is MRHNA, CDR2 SNTAGT, per germline. The J segment lost 1 base and the V segment lost 6 bases, leaving 5 bases of the junction unmatched. This CDR3 has 14 amino acids. The CDR3 loop is CASSWGTVNYGYTF. CDR3 DNA sequence: TGTGCCAGCAGCTGGGGGACAGTTAACTATGGCTACACCTTC.

This rearrangement joins TRBV6-1 to TRBJ2-7; 7 bases agree with TRBD1. CDR1 MNHNS and CDR2 SASEGT come from the germline V gene. The CDR3 is 14 residues long. J was trimmed by 3 bases and V by 4 bases; bases with no gene match: 6. The CDR3 protein is CASSAGTVNYEQYF. The DNA of the CDR3 is TGTGCCAGCAGTGCCGGGACAGTGAACTACGAGCAGTACTTC.

The chain combines TRBV4-2 with TRBJ1-4; no clear D. The V gene's germline CDR1 is LGHNA and CDR2 YNFKEQ. V was trimmed by 1 base and J by 0 bases, leaving 24 bases between them. The CDR3 has 21 amino acids. CDR3 in DNA: TGTGCCAGCAGCCAAGCCCAAGGGTCAGAAGCGTTACCCGCAACTAATGAAAAACTGTTTTTT. It is translated as CASSQAQGSEALPATNEKLFF.

The chain has TRBV6-6 and TRBJ2-1, with D perhaps TRBD2 (6 bases). This CDR3 is 16 amino acids long. Germline loops: CDR1 MNHNY, CDR2 SVGAGI (reference sequence). V was pared by 2 bases and J by 0 bases, with 11 bases between. CDR3 residues: CASSYGTSTSYNEQFF. The CDR3 DNA is TGTGCCAGCAGTTACGGGACTTCCACCTCCTACAATGAGCAGTTCTTC.

The chain couples TRBV21-1 to TRBJ1-4; the table's D call TRBD1 went unverified against the DNA. TRBV21-1 is flagged as a pseudogene. CDR3 length: 20 amino acids. The CDR3 region is CASSKVVGQGEEATNEKLFF. The DNA of the CDR3 is TGTGCCAGCAGCAAAGTGGTAGGACAGGGAGAGGAGGCAACTAATGAAAAACTGTTTTTT.

The chain carries TRBV18 and TRBJ1-2; D ambiguous. Trimming took 4 bases from V and 2 from J, leaving 14 bases between them. Germline loops: CDR1 KGHSH, CDR2 LQKENI. This CDR3 is 15 amino acids long. CDR3 DNA: TGTGCCAGCTCACGAGGTCTGGACGGAAACTATGGCTACACCTTC. Encoded protein: CASSRGLDGNYGYTF.

The chain couples TRBV7-2 to TRBJ1-1; 7 nucleotides agree with TRBD1. V was pared by 5 bases and J by 0 bases, with 12 bases of the junction left unmatched. CDR1 and CDR2 (germline): SGHTA, FQGNSA. The CDR3 totals 17 residues. The CDR3 spells CASSTRDSSLMNTEAFF. The CDR3 region has the DNA TGTGCCAGCAGCACCCGGGACAGCTCCCTTATGAACACTGAAGCTTTCTTT.

The chain joins TRBV23-1 to TRBJ1-1; perhaps TRBD1 as D (6 bases). TRBV23-1 falls under the ORF class, with uncertain function. V lost 0 bases and J 4 bases, leaving 15 bases between the germline ends. The CDR3 has 16 amino acids. The CDR3 protein is CASSQSPPGEVTEAFF. The CDR3 DNA reads as TGCGCCAGCAGTCAATCCCCCCCAGGGGAGGTCACTGAAGCTTTCTTT.

The chain has TRBV5-4 and TRBJ1-5, with TRBD1 matching over 10 bases. Germline lookup yields CDR1 SGHNT and CDR2 YYREEE (reference sequence). V gave up 6 bases and J gave up 9 bases; unmatched junction bases: 6. This CDR3 is 13 amino acids long. The CDR3 loop is CASTRDRGLPQHF. The CDR3 DNA reads as TGTGCCAGCACCAGGGACAGGGGTTTGCCCCAGCATTTT.

The chain is built from TRBV13 and TRBJ2-1; either TRBD1 or TRBD2 may supply D (5 bases each). Trimming removed 5 bases from V and 2 bases from J, with 22 bases in between. The CDR3 runs to 18 residues. The germline V gene encodes CDR1 PRHDT and CDR2 FYEKMQ (reference sequence). The CDR3 DNA reads as TGTGCCAGCAGCCTCCCCCCGGGGCCTGGGTTCCCCTACAATGAGCAGTTCTTC. Its protein is CASSLPPGPGFPYNEQFF. Using reference TRBV13 and TRBJ2-1 for the parts outside the CDR3, the full variable domain is AAGVIQSPRHLIKEKRETATLKCYPIPRHDTVYWYQQGPGQDPQFLISFYEKMQSDKGSIPDRFSAQQFSDYHSELNMSSLELGDSALYFCASSLPPGPGFPYNEQFFGPGTRLTVL.